Reported below is one T cell receptor (beta chain). This specimen comes from a study of blood T cell repertoires in COVID-19. Study-wide context: Acute and convalescent COVID-19 specimens originated in the United States, Italy and Spain.

Authors' data handling: Reference gene primers were amplified, and this amplification served to estimate nucleated cell counts. Profiling relied on immunoSEQ multiplex PCR, and the TCRdb table lists in-frame clones only, not all of them. V, J and clone size are those of that table, while D and trimming were read from the DNA. The table has 59,000 or so clones, roughly 85% seen once; the top ten hold approximately 3.5%. CDR1 and CDR2 from the germline V gene are SGHTA and FQGNSA. The CDR3 is 16 residues long. Trimming stripped 3 bases from V and 1 base from J, with 13 bases between. Sequenced sample: peripheral blood. This receptor was taken from a man in his 60s with acute or convalescent COVID-19. The V call is TRBV7-2, the J call TRBJ1-5; maybe TRBD1 (5 bases). The CDR3 bases are TGTGCCAGCAGCTTTCTGGGCGGGGGGAGCAATCAGCCCCAGCATTTT. Translation gives CASSFLGGGSNQPQHF.